This T cell receptor (beta chain) was sequenced during a study of PD-L1 blockade in urothelial cancer. J was trimmed by 6 bases and V by 4 bases; bases with no gene match: 8. This CDR3 is built from 14 residues. Germline V gene sequence: CDR1 SGHVS, CDR2 FQNEAQ. Sequencing used immunoSEQ multiplex PCR; TCRdb keeps in-frame clones, though not all of them. The sample has 70,000 to 90,000 clones, about 80% seen once. The rearrangement joins TRBV7-8 to TRBJ2-7; 8 positions match TRBD2. The sequence derives from a man between 65 and 85 years old with urothelial cancer. This specimen consisted of PBMCs, obtained around atezolizumab (anti-PD-L1) treatment. The CDR3 region is CASSSGLVASEQYF. CDR3 nucleotides: TGTGCCAGCAGCTCGGGACTAGTAGCGAGCGAGCAGTACTTC. The full variable domain, its missing parts supplied by reference TRBV7-8 and TRBJ2-7, is GAGVSQSPRYKVAKRGQDVALRCDPISGHVSLFWYQQALGQGPEFLTYFQNEAQLDKSGLPSDRFFAERPEGSVSTLKIQRTQQEDSAVYLCASSSGLVASEQYFGPGTRLTVT.